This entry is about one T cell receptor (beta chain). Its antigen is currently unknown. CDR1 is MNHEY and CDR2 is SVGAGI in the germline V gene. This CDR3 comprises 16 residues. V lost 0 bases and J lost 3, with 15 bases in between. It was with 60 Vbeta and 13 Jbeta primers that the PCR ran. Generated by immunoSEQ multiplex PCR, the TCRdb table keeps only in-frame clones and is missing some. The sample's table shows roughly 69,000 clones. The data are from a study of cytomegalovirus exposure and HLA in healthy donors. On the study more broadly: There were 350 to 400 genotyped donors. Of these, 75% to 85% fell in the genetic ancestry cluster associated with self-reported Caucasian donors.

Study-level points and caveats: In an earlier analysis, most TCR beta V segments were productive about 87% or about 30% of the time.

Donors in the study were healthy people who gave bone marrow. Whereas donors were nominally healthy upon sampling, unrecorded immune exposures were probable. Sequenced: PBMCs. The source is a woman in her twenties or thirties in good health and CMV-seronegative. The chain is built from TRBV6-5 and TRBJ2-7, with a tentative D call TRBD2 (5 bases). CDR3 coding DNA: TGTGCCAGCAGTTACTCGAGATTGGAGGAGGACTACGAGCAGTACTTC. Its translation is CASSYSRLEEDYEQYF.